These 6 T cell receptor beta chains share one sample of origin, sequenced in a study of T cells in Graves' hyperthyroidism and ophthalmopathy. Amplification of TCR beta CDR3 regions was performed using RNA transcripts as template. In the first-round RT-PCR of the TCR CDR3, the HTBI primer set was used. TCRdb used MiXCR to reprocess the multiplex PCR reads, holding one entry per CDR3 protein. The profile covers some 530,000 distinct CDR3 sequences, with approximately 23% appearing a single time and approximately 49% taken by the ten largest. The specimen sequenced was blood. Source of these receptors: a woman between 65 and 79 years old with Graves' ophthalmopathy.

The chain links TRBV20-1 to TRBJ2-3; maybe TRBD2 (7 bases). Looked up from germline, CDR1 is DFQATT and CDR2 is SNEGSKA (reference sequence). This CDR3 spans 15 amino acids. V gave up 5 bases and J gave up 4 bases, with 19 bases separating them. The CDR3 DNA reads TGCAGTGCTCCCGAGGGGGGAGGGCTCTCAGATACGCAGTATTTT. Its translation is CSAPEGGGLSDTQYF.

In its sample, this clonotype was seen a few times. The chain carries TRBV9 and TRBJ2-5; D is unresolved. Germline V lookup: CDR1 SGDLS, CDR2 YYNGEE. V lost 0 bases and J lost 5, with 14 bases in between. The CDR3 spans 15 residues. CDR3: CASSVGPSVWETQYF. In DNA form, the CDR3 reads TGTGCCAGCAGCGTAGGACCCTCGGTCTGGGAGACCCAGTACTTC. The variable domain in full, with the rest retrieved from reference TRBV9 and TRBJ2-5, is DSGVTQTPKHLITATGQRVTLRCSPRSGDLSVYWYQQSLDQGLQFLIQYYNGEERAKGNILERFSAQQFPDLHSELNLSSLELGDSALYFCASSVGPSVWETQYFGPGTRLLVL.

V is TRBV20-1 and J is TRBJ2-7; TRBD2 agrees at 8 bases. The trim removed 7 bases at V and 2 bases at J, leaving 10 bases unmatched. The length of the CDR3 is 14 residues. Germline V lookup: CDR1 DFQATT, CDR2 SNEGSKA (reference sequence). In nucleotides, the CDR3 is TGCAGTGGGGAGAGACTAGCGTTTACCTACGAGCAGTACTTC. Encoded protein: CSGERLAFTYEQYF.

In its sample, this clonotype was seen a few times. J is TRBJ1-2 and V is TRBV27, with D hard to call. The V gene lost 8 bases and the J gene lost 0 bases, with 13 bases spanning the gap. Per the germline V gene, CDR1 is MNHEY and CDR2 is SMNVEV (reference sequence). There are 14 residues in the CDR3. The CDR3 nucleotides read TGTGCCAGCTCCTATCAGCGGACTAACTATGGCTACACCTTC. The encoded protein is CASSYQRTNYGYTF.

V is TRBV9 and J is TRBJ2-3; D remains ambiguous. CDR1 is SGDLS and CDR2 is YYNGEE in the germline V gene. V was cut by 4 bases and J by 1 base, with 13 bases left in between. The CDR3 runs to 15 residues. For the CDR3, the DNA is TGTGCCAGCAGCCCCTCCCGAGGACGCACAGATACGCAGTATTTT. Translating it yields CASSPSRGRTDTQYF. The full variable domain, completed using reference TRBV9 and TRBJ2-3, is DSGVTQTPKHLITATGQRVTLRCSPRSGDLSVYWYQQSLDQGLQFLIQYYNGEERAKGNILERFSAQQFPDLHSELNLSSLELGDSALYFCASSPSRGRTDTQYFGPGTRLTVL.

This clonotype was detected many times. The rearrangement uses TRBV27 and TRBJ2-1; D is possibly TRBD1 or TRBD2 (6 bases each). The CDR3 has 14 residues. Trimming cost V 6 bases and J 5 bases, with 14 bases left between them. Germline V gives CDR1 MNHEY, CDR2 SMNVEV (reference sequence). CDR3 nucleotide sequence: TGTGCCAGCAGCCTCAGAAGGGGGGACAATGAGCAGTTCTTC. This encodes CASSLRRGDNEQFF.